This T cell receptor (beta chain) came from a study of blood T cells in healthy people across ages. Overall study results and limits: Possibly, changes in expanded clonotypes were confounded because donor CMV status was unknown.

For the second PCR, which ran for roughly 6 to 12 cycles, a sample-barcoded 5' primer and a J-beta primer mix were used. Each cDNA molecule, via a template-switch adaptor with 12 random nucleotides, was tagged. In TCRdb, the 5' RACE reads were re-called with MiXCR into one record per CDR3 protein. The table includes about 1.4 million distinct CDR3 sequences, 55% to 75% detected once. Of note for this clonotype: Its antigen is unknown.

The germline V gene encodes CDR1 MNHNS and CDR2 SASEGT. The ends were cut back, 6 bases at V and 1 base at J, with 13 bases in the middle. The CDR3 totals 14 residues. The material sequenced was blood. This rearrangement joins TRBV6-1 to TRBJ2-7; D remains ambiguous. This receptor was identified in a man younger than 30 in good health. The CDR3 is CASRERLGSYEQYF. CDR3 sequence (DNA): TGTGCCAGCAGGGAAAGGCTGGGGTCCTACGAGCAGTACTTC.